This entry lists 21 T cell receptor beta chains sequenced from one sample in a study of vaccination effects on CD4 cells after COVID-19. After expansion with viral peptide pools in the ViraFEST assay, antigen-specific CD4+ T cells were sequenced. Between days 9 and 11 of culture, CD4+ T cells were separated out. Having tested negative for nucleocapsid antibodies, the vaccine recipients showed no prior SARS-CoV-2 infection. Only in-frame clones appear in the TCRdb table, and some are missing; sequencing was by immunoSEQ multiplex PCR. The top ten hold under 25% of the sample, which has about 38,000 clones, more than 60% seen once. The antigens of these receptors remain unknown. Sequencing used CD4+ T cells from PBMCs cultured with SARS-CoV-2 spike peptides, obtained before COVID-19 vaccination. Receptor source: a human donor who received a COVID-19 vaccine.

The rearrangement uses TRBV7-2 and TRBJ1-6, with no clear D. Per germline, CDR1 SGHTA and CDR2 FQGNSA. CDR3 size: 15 residues. Trimming took 1 base from V and 7 from J, leaving 11 bases between them. The CDR3 nucleotides are TGTGCCAGCAGCTTAGTTTGGACGGGGAATTCACCCCTCCACTTT. Translated: CASSLVWTGNSPLHF.

The CDR3 region is CASSLGQLLTEAFF. Here the CDR3 DNA reads TGTGCCAGCAGCCTGGGACAGCTGCTCACTGAAGCTTTCTTT. The V gene is TRBV3-1 (or the pseudogene TRBV3-2), the J gene TRBJ1-1; 7 bases line up with TRBD1. Germline-derived CDR1 and CDR2 are LGHDT and YNNKEL (reference sequence). V lost 4 bases to trimming and J lost 4 bases; unmatched junction nucleotides: 6. CDR3 size: 14 residues.

The chain recombines TRBV24-1 with TRBJ2-1; no firm D call. The germline V gene has CDR1 KGHDR and CDR2 SFDVKD. This CDR3 region has 11 residues. Trimming cost V 5 bases and J 12 bases, with 10 bases left between them. The CDR3 DNA is TGTGCCACCAGTGTAGGATTTGCGCAGTTCTTC. Translating it yields CATSVGFAQFF.

Only a few counts were recorded for this clone. The rearrangement joins TRBV2 to TRBJ2-7, with TRBD1 identical over 10 bases. The CDR3 runs 15 residues. The J segment lost 6 bases and the V segment lost 5 bases, leaving 10 bases of the junction unmatched. CDR1 SNHLY and CDR2 FYNNEI come from the germline V gene. This chain's CDR3 is CASSPGQGVMGEQYF. DNA for the CDR3: TGTGCCAGCAGTCCCGGACAGGGGGTTATGGGCGAGCAGTACTTC.

The sample holds a few counts of this clone. The chain combines TRBV7-9 with TRBJ1-6; D perhaps matches TRBD1 (6 bases). Germline V gene lookup returns CDR1 SEHNR and CDR2 FQNEAQ (reference sequence). This CDR3 spans 17 amino acids. V was trimmed by 5 bases and J by 8 bases, leaving 22 bases between them. The CDR3 is CASSPLPGQGADSPLHF. DNA of the CDR3: TGTGCCAGCAGCCCGCTCCCGGGACAAGGGGCCGATTCACCCCTCCACTTT.

The chain combines TRBV19 with TRBJ1-6; TRBD1 matches 11 bases. There are 16 residues in the CDR3. Germline V lookup: CDR1 LNHDA, CDR2 SQIVND (reference sequence). J gave up 6 bases and V 3 bases, and 4 bases lay outside the gene matches. The CDR3: CASSIGTGGFNSPLHF. CDR3 nucleotides: TGTGCCAGTAGTATCGGGACAGGGGGTTTTAATTCACCCCTCCACTTT.

As DNA, the CDR3 is TGTGCCATCAGAGGAGGTGCGGGAGCCGGGACAGATACGCAGTATTTT. This gives the protein CAIRGGAGAGTDTQYF. The V call is TRBV10-3, the J call TRBJ2-3; 7 nucleotides match TRBD2. This CDR3 has 16 residues. V was pared by 6 bases and J by 3 bases, with 12 bases of the junction left unmatched. Germline CDR1 ENHRY, CDR2 SYGVKD.

This clone came up a few times. The chain links TRBV6-1 to TRBJ1-2; D unclear. This CDR3 region has 13 residues. CDR1 MNHNS and CDR2 SASEGT come from the germline V gene. V was cut by 3 bases and J by 8 bases, with 13 bases left in between. The CDR3, as DNA: TGTGCCAGCAGTGATGGGGTTATGACGGGCTACACCTTC. Its translation is CASSDGVMTGYTF.

This rearrangement joins TRBV15 to TRBJ2-1; 7 nucleotides match TRBD2. In germline, CDR1 is LNHNV, CDR2 YYDKDF (reference sequence). The CDR3 is made up of 15 amino acids. J lost 4 bases, V lost 6 bases, and 9 bases had no gene match. CDR3 loop: CATSGRGDQYNEQFF. CDR3 nucleotide sequence: TGTGCCACCAGTGGTCGGGGGGACCAATACAATGAGCAGTTCTTC. The full variable domain, completed using reference TRBV15 and TRBJ2-1, is DAMVIQNPRYQVTQFGKPVTLSCSQTLNHNVMYWYQQKSSQAPKLLFHYYDKDFNNEADTPDNFQSRRPNTSFCFLDIRSPGLGDTAMYLCATSGRGDQYNEQFFGPGTRLTVL.

V and J are TRBV27 and TRBJ2-7, with D possibly being TRBD2 (5 bases). CDR1 and CDR2 (germline): MNHEY, SMNVEV (reference sequence). The CDR3 runs to 14 residues. The V and J ends lost 1 base and 3 bases respectively, with 10 bases between them. In nucleotides, the CDR3 is TGTGCCAGCAGTTTATTCGGACGGGGCTACGAGCAGTACTTC. Protein product: CASSLFGRGYEQYF.

For the CDR3, the DNA is TGTGCCATCAGTGGTGGGGGTGAGAACACCGGGGAGCTGTTTTTT. Protein product: CAISGGGENTGELFF. This chain joins TRBV10-3 and TRBJ2-2; D is perhaps TRBD1 or TRBD2 (5 bases each). Germline CDR1 ENHRY, CDR2 SYGVKD. V lost 4 bases and J lost 1, with 10 bases in between. There are 15 residues in the CDR3.

This clone has more than one count but fewer than ten. The rearrangement uses TRBV9 and TRBJ2-1, with TRBD2 identical over 7 bases. This CDR3 has 16 amino acids. Per the germline V gene, CDR1 is SGDLS and CDR2 is YYNGEE. The junction had 8 bases not matched to a gene; V was cut back by 0 bases and J by 5 bases. In DNA form, the CDR3 reads TGTGCCAGCAGCGTAGGGCCGGCGGGGGTTCACAATGAGCAGTTCTTC. Residues: CASSVGPAGVHNEQFF.

The rearrangement uses TRBV3-1 (or the pseudogene TRBV3-2) and TRBJ1-1; D call uncertain. The ends were cut back, 2 bases at V and 1 base at J, with 17 bases in the middle. The germline V gene has CDR1 LGHDT and CDR2 YNNKEL (reference sequence). The CDR3 has 17 amino acids. The DNA of the CDR3 is TGTGCCAGCAGCCAATCAAGAATGGTTCGGGAGAACACTGAAGCTTTCTTT. This gives the protein CASSQSRMVRENTEAFF.

In its sample, this clone was seen a few times. The genes are TRBV6-2 or TRBV6-3 and TRBJ2-3, with no clear D. The CDR3 has 15 amino acids. Per germline, CDR1 MNHEY and CDR2 SVGEGT. V was trimmed by 4 bases and J by 2 bases, leaving 13 bases between them. CDR3 region: CASSFWKSYTDTQYF. The CDR3 DNA reads TGTGCCAGCAGTTTCTGGAAAAGCTACACAGATACGCAGTATTTT.

This chain uses TRBV7-6 with TRBJ2-7; maybe TRBD2 (6 bases). This CDR3 is 15 amino acids long. Per the germline V gene, CDR1 is SGHVS and CDR2 is FNYEAQ. V lost 3 bases to trimming and J lost 2 bases, with 14 bases between them. The CDR3 nucleotides read TGTGCCAGCAGCTTTACTAGCAAGAATACCTACGAGCAGTACTTC. Its translation is CASSFTSKNTYEQYF.

This chain links TRBV12-3 or TRBV12-4 with TRBJ1-2; no definite D call. The V end was cut by 11 bases, the J end by 2 bases, with 15 bases between. This CDR3 is 13 amino acids long. Written as DNA, the CDR3 is TGTGCCGCCCAAGCCGGGCAGAACTATGGCTACACCTTC. This sequence encodes CAAQAGQNYGYTF.

This chain joins TRBV19 and TRBJ1-2; 7 nucleotides agree with TRBD1. The CDR3 loop spans 15 amino acids. Losses at the gene ends were 0 bases for V and 3 bases for J; bases not matched to a gene: 4. The germline V gene has CDR1 LNHDA and CDR2 SQIVND (reference sequence). CDR3 residues: CASSIEPGQHYGYTF. The CDR3 coding sequence is TGTGCCAGTAGTATAGAGCCGGGACAGCACTATGGCTACACCTTC.

The genes are TRBV10-3 and TRBJ1-1, with TRBD1 as a possible D gene (6 bases). The CDR3 is made up of 14 amino acids. The V gene's germline CDR1 is ENHRY and CDR2 SYGVKD. V was pared by 3 bases and J by 5 bases, with 13 bases between. CDR3 nucleotide sequence: TGTGCCATCAGTGATGGGCAGGGGCGAACTGAAGCTTTCTTT. This codes for CAISDGQGRTEAFF.

The chain uses TRBV5-4 and TRBJ2-1; weak D call: TRBD1 (6 bases). CDR1 is SGHNT and CDR2 is YYREEE in the germline V gene (reference sequence). The CDR3 spans 13 residues. The V end was cut by 4 bases, the J end by 9 bases, with 14 bases between. The CDR3 region has the DNA TGTGCCAGCAGCGGCCGCCGGGACACTGAGCAGTTCTTC. Its translation: CASSGRRDTEQFF.

The genes are TRBV3-1 (or the pseudogene TRBV3-2) and TRBJ2-2, with D unresolved. The CDR3 is 12 residues long. V lost 4 bases, J lost 5 bases, and 5 bases lay in between. CDR1 and CDR2 from the germline V gene are LGHDT and YNNKEL (reference sequence). CDR3 DNA: TGTGCCAGCAGCCTAAGGACCGGGGAGCTGTTTTTT. Translating gives CASSLRTGELFF.

The gene calls are TRBV25-1 and TRBJ2-7; 10 bases map to TRBD2. The CDR3 contains 15 residues. The trim removed 9 bases at V and 7 bases at J, leaving 15 bases unmatched. Germline CDR1 MGHDK, CDR2 SYGVNS. CDR3 nucleotides: TGTGCCAGTCGGATAAGTGAACTAGCGGGGCGGGAGCAGTACTTC. Translated, it gives CASRISELAGREQYF.